This TCR beta chain was captured in a study of control samples from healthy donors and cancer patients (TCRdb year 2020). About this clone itself: Its antigen remains undetermined. It has no much larger one-base neighbor in the sample; base qualities were not kept.

The CDR3 goes from the cysteine to the phenylalanine over 13 residues. Only the CDR3 part of the read is kept: 39 bases, read in frame from the first base. Libraries were constructed by the immunoSEQ multiplex PCR assay. In TCRdb, the immuneACCESS table is reduced to in-frame sequences with V and J assigned. These tables do not hold every clone; where another copy was compared, an unresolved V gene accounts for under half, and the others remain unexplained. Within this sample are about 98,000 clones, with about four fifths of them counted one time only. The ten top clones hold over 9.5% of the sample.

The rearrangement joined TRBV21-1 to TRBJ2-7; the table's D call TRBD2 went unverified against the DNA. TRBV21-1 has pseudogene status. This sequence was found in a woman in her 30s in good health. Sequenced: blood. The CDR3 has the sequence CASRGLAGVWEYF. In nucleotide form, the sequence is TGTGCCAGCAGGGGACTAGCGGGGGTGTGGGAGTACTTC.